This T cell receptor beta chain was recorded in a study of radiation and T cells in renal cell carcinoma. Time point: blood 2 weeks post-SBRT. Treatment indicated: 15 Gy SBRT to primary tumor, nephrectomy 4 weeks later. Serial blood draws occurred at baseline and 2 and 4 weeks post-SBRT. Details on this clone: Its antigen is currently unknown.

Only in-frame clones appear in the TCRdb table, and some are missing; sequencing was by immunoSEQ multiplex PCR. The sample yields approximately 120,000 clones, around 81% seen once. Broader study findings: From baseline, blood top tumor clonotypes peaked at 2 weeks post-radiation. Pretreatment tumor biopsies were lacking, so baseline clonotypes are unknown.

There are 17 residues in the CDR3. V lost 0 bases and J lost 2; bases outside the gene matches: 5. Germline V lookup: CDR1 SGHRS, CDR2 YFSETQ. The source of this sequence is a man aged 45-65 years with renal cell carcinoma. Sequencing was performed on blood, taken from a patient whose treatment included radiotherapy and nephrectomy. The J gene is TRBJ2-5, the V gene TRBV5-1; 12 nucleotides match TRBD2. The CDR3 loop is CASSLELAGGHQETQYF. In DNA form, the CDR3 reads TGCGCCAGCAGCTTGGAACTAGCGGGGGGACATCAAGAGACCCAGTACTTC.